Below, one TCR beta chain is given with its context. This specimen comes from a study of blood T cell repertoires in COVID-19. The data were produced by immunoSEQ multiplex PCR, yet TCRdb's version contains in-frame clones alone and is incomplete. Of 200,000 to 300,000 clones listed, over 80% are singletons. Germline CDR1 MDHEN, CDR2 SYDVKM. The CDR3 runs to 16 residues. V was trimmed by 3 bases and J by 0 bases, leaving 14 bases between them. The source is a human donor in a cohort sampled during active COVID-19. The chain recombines TRBV28 with TRBJ1-1, with no clear D. The material sequenced was peripheral blood. CDR3 region: CASSLWQIRMNTEAFF. Written as DNA, the CDR3 is TGTGCCAGCAGTTTGTGGCAGATCAGAATGAACACTGAAGCTTTCTTT. Supplemented by reference TRBV28 and TRBJ1-1, the full variable domain reads DVKVTQSSRYLVKRTGEKVFLECVQDMDHENMFWYRQDPGLGLRLIYFSYDVKMKEKGDIPEGYSVSREKKERFSLILESASTNQTSMYLCASSLWQIRMNTEAFFGQGTRLTVV.